The sequence of this T cell receptor (beta chain) was determined in a study of T cell responses to AZD1222 COVID-19 vaccine (dated by TCRdb to the early 2020s). In terms of the full investigation: Because spike-specific TCR depth and breadth did not differ between the two schedules, AZD1222 recipients who got a second dose at roughly 4 weeks were pooled with those who got a second dose at roughly 12 weeks. A total of 230 to 250 trial participants underwent TCR sequencing, of whom roughly 210 had received two doses of AZD1222 and about 25 had received two doses of the MenACWY control vaccine. Trial participants were enrolled by age into 18-55, 56-69 and 70-plus year subgroups, with 148, 28 and 57 TCR-sequenced participants respectively. Study-wide conclusions, independent of this receptor: After two AZD1222 doses, both the breadth and the depth of spike-specific TCRs were significantly higher than at day 0 and than in MenACWY recipients. Conclusions about previously exposed vaccinees are limited, since just 5 or 6 AZD1222 recipients were seropositive for SARS-CoV-2 at baseline. Participants were mostly white British and included more females than males, and it was suggested by the authors that clonal diversity may have been underestimated. Because no day 14 peak-response samples were available, the repertoires could be characterized only after the peak T cell response. In the small 56-69-year group, the increase in depth fell short of significance, most likely because of low power. The vaccine-associated CD4 TCRs covered the entire spike protein, and the dominant responses fell in regions 160-218 and 743-854. Nearly half of unique spike-specific TCRs reportedly recognized epitopes outside regions mutated in the B.1.351 and B.1.1.7 variants.

The CDR3 numbers 13 residues from cysteine through phenylalanine. Of all the DNA, just the CDR3 is kept, 39 bases in frame from base 1. From a lookup of the germline V gene, CDR1 and CDR2 are SGHRS and YFSETQ. V and J are truncated by 4 bases and 1 base respectively, leaving an intervening sequence of 8 bases. Taken with the paper, the label for time point translates to: baseline before first vaccination. Vaccinee samples were obtained from the UK trials COV001 and COV002, which included a single-blind randomized controlled phase 2/3 trial of AZD1222 (ChAdOx1 nCoV-19) in healthy adults. Trial participant PBMC samples were collected at day 0 and day 28 after the second dose for TCRbeta chain sequencing. As concerns this clone: The antigen it binds to is not known. Nothing much larger sits one base from this clone, and base qualities are not available.

The CDR3 regions of human TCRbeta chains were analyzed by immunosequencing. The study's own analysis went as follows. Repertoire TCRs were checked for matches against a reference library of SARS-CoV-2-specific TCRs that had been generated using the MIRA antigen-specificity platform. Breadth was defined as the fraction of unique TCRs that were SARS-CoV-2-associated, and depth was defined as the fraction of total T cells that were SARS-CoV-2-associated. Using the MIRA data, every spike-specific TCR was mapped to the spike region that the TCR reacted to and assigned to either a CD4 or a CD8 class. Log10-transformed breadth and depth values were compared by one-way ANOVA with Sidak's multiple comparisons tests. In TCRdb, the immuneACCESS table is reduced to in-frame sequences with V and J assigned. These tables do not hold every clone; where another copy was compared, an unresolved V gene accounts for under half, and the others remain unexplained. The D gene and trimming were derived from the DNA, and the V and J assignments and clone size from that table. The sample table lists tens of thousands of clones, roughly 86% of them with a count of one. The biggest ten clones account for roughly 8% of the sample.

The input for sequencing was peripheral blood, taken on day 0 of AZD1222 vaccination. This TCR was sampled from an adult in good health. The V and J genes are TRBV5-1 and TRBJ1-1, with a weak D call of TRBD1 (5 bases match). The nucleotides read TGCGCCAGCAGCGCTGACAGGAACACTGAAGCTTTCTTT. Translation gives CASSADRNTEAFF.